Following are 10 T cell receptor beta chains from one sample sequenced in a study of cytomegalovirus exposure and HLA in healthy donors (dated 2017 in TCRdb). Preparation of the library involved the immunoSEQ multiplex PCR assay. The multiplex PCR relied on a mix of 60 forward primers for TCR Vbeta segments and 13 reverse primers for TCR Jbeta segments. The immuneACCESS repertoire file appears here via TCRdb, limited to in-frame rearrangements. These files lack a portion of the clones; in checked studies, under half of the deficit traces to unresolved V genes, and the cause of the others is not known. Counted in this sample were 200,000 to 250,000 clones; approximately 80% of them appeared once. Of the sample, roughly a tenth is held by the ten largest clones. Sequencing was carried out using PBMCs. The source of these receptors is a woman aged 45-65 years in good health and CMV-seropositive.

This clone turned up a few times. The chain links TRBV4-2 to TRBJ1-1; 7 bases match TRBD1. Losses at the gene ends were 5 bases for V and 4 bases for J; bases not matched to a gene: 4. The CDR3 runs 13 residues. Germline V gene lookup returns CDR1 LGHNA and CDR2 YNFKEQ. The DNA for the CDR3 is TGTGCCAGCAGCGGACAGGTCAGCACTGAAGCTTTCTTT. Its translation is CASSGQVSTEAFF.

This chain connects TRBV4-1 to TRBJ1-5; D call uncertain. Germline CDR1 and CDR2: MGHRA and YSYEKL. Trimming removed 0 bases at V and 4 bases at J, with 19 bases between. This CDR3 contains 18 residues. CDR3 sequence reads: CASSQDARQVVRNQPQHF. CDR3 DNA sequence: TGCGCCAGCAGCCAAGATGCCAGGCAGGTGGTTAGAAATCAGCCCCAGCATTTT.

The chain's CDR3 is CAWNGLSSGNTIYF. DNA of the CDR3: TGTGCCTGGAATGGGCTGAGCTCTGGAAACACCATATATTTT. The rearrangement uses TRBV30 and TRBJ1-3; no reliable D call. CDR3 length equals 14 residues. The V gene lost 4 bases and the J gene lost 0 bases, with 10 bases spanning the gap. Germline loops: CDR1 GTSNPN, CDR2 SVGIG (reference sequence). The full variable domain, completed using reference TRBV30 and TRBJ1-3, is SQTIHQWPATLVQPVGSPLSLECTVEGTSNPNLYWYRQAAGRGLQLLFYSVGIGQISSEVPQNLSASRPQDRQFILSSKKLLLSDSGFYLCAWNGLSSGNTIYFGEGSWLTVV.

The J gene is TRBJ1-1, the V gene TRBV19, with D maybe TRBD1 (5 bases). Trimming took off 2 bases at V and 4 bases at J, with 14 bases between the two ends. Germline V gene data show CDR1 as LNHDA and CDR2 as SQIVND (reference sequence). CDR3 length: 15 amino acids. The chain's CDR3 is CASSISNSRGTEAFF. The CDR3 DNA reads TGTGCCAGTAGTATATCGAATTCAAGGGGCACTGAAGCTTTCTTT.

The genes are TRBV7-9 and TRBJ2-4; TRBD1 matches 7 bases. Germline assignment: CDR1 SEHNR and CDR2 FQNEAQ (reference sequence). V shed 4 bases and J 5 bases; nucleotides not matched to a gene: 2. The CDR3 sequence is 13 residues long. CDR3 sequence reads: CASSSTGENIQYF. CDR3 DNA sequence: TGTGCCAGCAGCTCTACAGGGGAAAACATTCAGTACTTC.

The rearrangement joins TRBV6-5 to TRBJ2-2, with TRBD2 identical over 7 bases. The V and J ends lost 4 bases and 10 bases, in that order; junction bases with no gene match: 12. The CDR3 length is 15 residues. CDR1 and CDR2 (germline): MNHEY, SVGAGI. The CDR3 nucleotides are TGTGCCAGCAGTTCCGCCAAAACTAGCGCCGTGGAGCTGTTTTTT. Residues: CASSSAKTSAVELFF.

This sequence joins TRBV6-5 and TRBJ2-5, with D maybe TRBD2 (6 bases). Per the germline V gene, CDR1 is MNHEY and CDR2 is SVGAGI. Deletions cut 6 bases from V and 4 bases from J, with 15 bases between. The CDR3 is 14 residues long. CDR3 in amino acids: CASSPFRGTETQYF. The CDR3 bases are TGTGCCAGCAGCCCCTTCCGGGGGACAGAGACCCAGTACTTC.

V is TRBV6-5 and J is TRBJ1-5; a possible D gene is TRBD1 (6 bases). This CDR3 has 14 residues. Germline values: CDR1 MNHEY, CDR2 SVGAGI. Trimming removed 5 bases from V and 5 bases from J, with 13 bases in between. Here the CDR3 reads CASSNNRADQPQHF. In DNA form, the CDR3 reads TGTGCCAGCAGTAACAACAGGGCCGATCAGCCCCAGCATTTT.

V gene TRBV30 combines with J gene TRBJ2-1, with 8 nucleotides matching TRBD1. Germline V gives CDR1 GTSNPN, CDR2 SVGIG (reference sequence). The V segment lost 5 bases and the J segment 7 bases; nucleotides outside the gene matches: 22. The CDR3 runs 18 residues. CDR3 coding DNA: TGTGCCTGGGGGTTACCGGACAGGGCCTCAAGACATGGGAATGAGCAGTTCTTC. It is translated as CAWGLPDRASRHGNEQFF.

This chain connects TRBV7-7 to TRBJ2-5, with 9 nucleotides matching TRBD1. CDR3 length equals 14 residues. Germline V gene data show CDR1 as SSHAT and CDR2 as FNYEAQ (reference sequence). J was trimmed by 5 bases and V by 0 bases; bases with no gene match: 1. The CDR3 spells CASSLAGQGETQYF. CDR3 nucleotide sequence: TGTGCCAGCAGCTTAGCGGGACAGGGTGAGACCCAGTACTTC.